This T cell receptor beta chain emerged from a study of cytomegalovirus exposure and HLA in healthy donors (TCRdb year 2017). Regarding the research as a whole: An earlier analysis of some 600 of the donors reported roughly 300 Gb of sequence data and around 110 million unique TCR beta sequences obtained from 180 million or so T cells. An early release covering some 640 HLA-typed donors comprised about 320 gigabases of sequencing data and around 80 million unique TCR sequences. Among the roughly 410 genotyped donors, about 85% belonged to the genetic ancestry cluster associated with self-reported Caucasian donors. The study was designed to test whether signatures of past pathogen exposure could be identified by cataloging public T cell receptors. The study used immunosequencing to profile the T cell repertoires of 670 or so subjects and linked those repertoires to cytomegalovirus serostatus. Besides the first cohort of 500 to 700 subjects, a separate validation cohort made up of 95 to 150 different subjects was used. To predict cytomegalovirus infection status, the study brought together high-throughput TCR immunosequencing, statistical association of individual TCRs with disease status, and machine learning. A later analysis re-analyzed previously published TCR beta repertoires from approximately 670 donors and added high-resolution HLA genotyping to study TCR occurrence patterns. In the later analysis, no new phenotypic data were used to find candidate immune exposures; instead, reliance was placed on TCR beta sequences and their occurrence across donors. An earlier analysis of some 600 of the donors applied high-throughput TCR beta sequencing to assess whether each TCR beta V gene segment acted as functional or pseudogenic. Donor age, sex, ethnicity and CMV serostatus were compiled alongside the repertoire data. Genome-wide SNP genotypes for about 55% of the roughly 670 donors were used in a later genetic analysis, which treated that subset as a discovery cohort. All discovery cohort repertoires had been generated on a single sequencing platform. HLA typing covered class I and class II loci at four-digit resolution. The number of donors typed differed by locus, with about 629-630 for A, B, C, DRB1 and DQB1, roughly 520 for DQA1, over 600 for DPA1, and 472 for DPB1. About five DR-DQ haplotypes were treated as single units for association and clustering because of strong linkage in the cohort. Across approximately 400 genotyped donors of the cohort, an average of about 240,000 unique TCR beta nucleotide sequences per donor were sequenced, and 15% to 20% of those sequences were non-productive.

Broader findings and caveats from the paper: CMV serostatus was the only immune exposure information available for the cohort. Compared with equally common non-associated chains, HLA-associated TCR beta chains in a later analysis were more clonally expanded and had lower generation probabilities. An association between a missense DCLRE1C variant and V-gene and J-gene trimming of TCR beta chains was found in a later genetic analysis and replicated in an independent cohort. In a later analysis, more than 15,000 TCR beta sequences were associated with specific HLA alleles at a false discovery rate of 0.05. The classifier was reported to diagnose cytomegalovirus status with high specificity and sensitivity in both the original cohort and the validation cohort. In an earlier analysis of approximately 590 of the donors, most TCR beta V segments were observed in productive rearrangements about 87% or about 30% of the time, broadly matching IMGT annotations. Three of the identified cytomegalovirus-associated TCR beta chains were confirmed in vitro to be specific for cytomegalovirus antigens. In a later analysis, most CMV-associated TCR beta chains were found to appear HLA-restricted, with HLA associations seemingly driven largely by CMV exposure. Presence/absence analyses assumed roughly uniform sequencing depth across donors, an assumption that may not hold. The authors suggested that the approach could potentially be generalized to other disease states and immunological phenotypes. In a later analysis, the rate of TCR association differed among HLA loci, with DRB1 alleles having the most associated TCRs and HLA-C alleles having the fewest. Because some donors lacked HLA typing at each locus, the association tests relied only on the typed subset. A further reported finding was that TCR beta sequences accurately predicted the HLA-A and HLA-B alleles for most subjects in the first cohort. Linkage disequilibrium might explain the correlated functional status among segregating V segments, but an unknown experimental factor could not be ruled out. Across donors, most TCR sequences were observed very rarely, whereas some public TCRs were present in many individuals. Because counts were too low, fewer than 20 rarely observed V segments, including chromosome 9 orphons, were excluded from the earlier analysis of 587 of the donors. The study listed 150 to 200 TCR beta chains as associated with cytomegalovirus. According to a later analysis, parvovirus B19, influenza, CMV and Epstein-Barr virus appeared linked to several top co-occurrence clusters. A cluster of highly shared sequence variants was judged likely to represent a technical artifact of the sequencing pipeline. The cohort was sequenced for TCR beta chains only, and without alpha or paired-chain data the features that could be detected were limited. A later genetic analysis reported fewer N-insertions in productive TCRs among donors in an Asian-associated ancestry cluster than the roughly 620-donor mean. Assigning TCR associations to individual alleles was difficult when HLA alleles, especially DR and DQ, strongly co-occurred.

Library prep was done by the immunoSEQ multiplex PCR assay. For the multiplex PCR, a mixture combining 60 forward primers for TCR Vbeta segments and 13 reverse primers for TCR Jbeta segments was used. The CDR3 region of rearranged TCR beta genes was amplified from genomic DNA by a multiplex PCR assay. Amplified TCR beta libraries were sequenced as 87-base-pair reads on the Illumina HiSeq System. The authors' pipeline ran thus. A later analysis tallied tens of millions of unique TCR beta chains across the 610 or so repertoires, and some 12 million of those chains were shared by two or more donors. Raw reads were error-corrected and collapsed into unique sequences with a nearest-neighbor algorithm that merged closely related sequences to remove PCR and sequencing errors. CDR3 sequences were aligned to IMGT reference sequences to assign V, D and J gene segments. For a sequence to be retained, at least a six-nucleotide match to both a V gene segment and a J gene segment was required. A rearrangement counted as productive if the CDR3 had no stop codons and remained in frame with V and J, and every other rearrangement counted as non-productive. Following IMGT convention, CDR3 was defined as the stretch from the second conserved V-encoded cysteine to the conserved J-encoded phenylalanine. The earlier analysis of a few hundred of the donors excluded sequences that lacked an unambiguous match to a single V gene segment. An earlier analysis of 587 of the donors called V segments functional above 56.7% productive rearrangements and segregating when the between-donor standard deviation exceeded 5%. A statistical classification framework was developed to diagnose cytomegalovirus status using the catalog of TCR beta chain sequences. V and J gene assignment, in a later analysis, came from comparing TCR nucleotide sequences with IMGT/GENE-DB human TR gene sequences. The TCRdist pipeline was used in a later analysis to assign CDR3 sequences and most-parsimonious VDJ recombination scenarios. A later analysis defined each TCR beta chain by its CDR3 amino acid sequence plus V-gene family, and excluded reads lacking a unique V-gene family. As a way to deal with suspected cross-contamination and a sequencing artifact, a later analysis dropped approximately 590 nucleotide sequences that were highly shared and had low generation probability. In a later analysis, a clonal expansion index for each public chain was calculated from normalized within-repertoire ranks of inferred template counts. In a later analysis, generation probabilities were computed using a VDJ recombination model fitted to out-of-frame rearrangements, and the results were checked against IGoR. In a later analysis, TCR-TCR, TCR-HLA and TCR-CMV co-occurrence was scored with hypergeometric tests, and a repertoire-size bias correction was applied to TCR pairs. In a later analysis, false discovery rates were estimated by permuting HLA or CMV assignments 20 times. A later analysis grouped co-occurring TCRs with DBSCAN, adding TCRdist sequence similarity when clustering within HLA-allele-positive subsets. Repertoires with fewer than 30,000 or more than 120,000 public chains, plus five repertoires with anomalous nucleotide sharing, were excluded from co-occurrence clustering. This immuneACCESS table, as held by TCRdb, lists in-frame sequences with V and J called but not all clones. Of the missing ones, under half trace to an unresolved V gene in checked studies; the others have no known cause. The D gene and trimming were derived from the DNA, and the V and J assignments and clone size from that table. The sample has 130,000 or so clones on record, roughly 70% of them singletons. Roughly 4.5% of the sample belongs to the ten largest clones.

The cohort comprised hundreds of healthy bone marrow donors. At the time of sampling, all cohort members were nominally healthy, though unrecorded immune exposures were likely present. The donor was CMV seropositive and belonged to the group of over 250 seropositive cohort members. A peripheral blood sample was collected from each donor, and TCR beta sequencing was performed on peripheral blood mononuclear cells. The Qiagen DNeasy Blood Extraction Kit was used to extract genomic DNA from the blood cell samples. Points on this clone: Its antigen is not yet known. No base-level quality is on record; no much larger clone is a single base apart.

Sequencing input: PBMCs. The clonotype originates from a man between 18 and 29 years old in good health and CMV-seropositive.

The CDR3 protein: CASSQLQGSREKLFF. The DNA is as follows: TGTGCCAGCAGCCAATTACAGGGATCGAGGGAAAAACTGTTTTTT. The chain employs TRBV5-6 and TRBJ1-4, with TRBD1 perhaps the D gene, on 6 matching bases. The CDR3 numbers 15 residues from cysteine through phenylalanine. Of the read, only the CDR3 DNA is kept; its 45 bases are in frame from base 1. CDR1 and CDR2 are drawn from the germline V gene: SGHDT, YYEEEE. V is reduced by 4 bases and J by 8 bases, leaving a spacing of 18 bases between them.